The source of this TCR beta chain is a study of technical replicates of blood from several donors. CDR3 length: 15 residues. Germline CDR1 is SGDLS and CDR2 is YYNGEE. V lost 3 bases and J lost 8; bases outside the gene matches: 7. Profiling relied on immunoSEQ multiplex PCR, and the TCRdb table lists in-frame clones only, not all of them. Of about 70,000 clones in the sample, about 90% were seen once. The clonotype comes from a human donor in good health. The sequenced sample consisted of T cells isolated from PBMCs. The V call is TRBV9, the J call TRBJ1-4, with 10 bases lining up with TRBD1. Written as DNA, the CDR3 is TGTGCCAGCAGCGGAGGGACAGGGGTAGGGGAAAAACTGTTTTTT. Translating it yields CASSGGTGVGEKLFF.